This passage covers 17 T cell receptor beta chains from one sample sequenced in a study of cytomegalovirus exposure and HLA in healthy donors. PCR amplification relied on 60 Vbeta primers (plus 13 Jbeta primers). Clones were sequenced by immunoSEQ multiplex PCR, and TCRdb holds only the in-frame ones, with some missing. The table has some 42,000 clones, around half seen once. Sequenced: PBMCs. The origin of the receptors is a human donor in good health.

This clone has only one observation. The chain joins TRBV7-9 to TRBJ2-5; D possibly corresponds to TRBD2 (6 bases). The assigned J gene may be wrong: the sequence end matches TRBJ2-7 better. The CDR3 spans 15 residues. CDR1 is SEHNR and CDR2 is FQNEAQ in the germline V gene (reference sequence). CDR3 loop: CASSLDPPAGYEQYF. Here the CDR3 DNA reads TGTGCCAGCAGCTTAGACCCCCCAGCGGGCTACGAGCAGTACTTC.

This sequence joins TRBV9 and TRBJ2-5; D possibly corresponds to TRBD2 (6 bases). Deletions cut 4 bases from V and 3 bases from J, with 16 bases between. The germline CDR1 and CDR2 sequences are SGDLS and YYNGEE. The CDR3 runs 15 residues. CDR3 in amino acids: CASSPSVGGEETQYF. CDR3 sequence (DNA): TGTGCCAGCAGCCCGAGCGTGGGGGGTGAAGAGACCCAGTACTTC.

V gene TRBV14 combines with J gene TRBJ1-4; D is possibly TRBD1 (6 bases). Germline V CDR1 and CDR2: SGHDN, FVKESK. V was pared by 1 base and J by 9 bases, with 21 bases between. This CDR3 region has 17 residues. CDR3 DNA sequence: TGTGCCAGCAGCCAAGTCGGCGCACTGGGACATATGCAAAAACTGTTTTTT. Encoded protein: CASSQVGALGHMQKLFF.

This chain links TRBV19 with TRBJ2-2; weak D call: TRBD2 (5 bases). The CDR3 has 13 amino acids. CDR1 and CDR2 from the germline V gene are LNHDA and SQIVND (reference sequence). The germline V and J ends were trimmed by 7 bases and 4 bases, with 10 bases remaining between them. The CDR3 here is CASTQRPTGELFF. DNA for the CDR3: TGTGCCAGTACGCAGCGGCCCACCGGGGAGCTGTTTTTT.

This clone has more than one count but fewer than ten. The V call is TRBV5-5, the J call TRBJ1-1; D not certain. Germline V gives CDR1 SGHKS, CDR2 YYEKEE (reference sequence). CDR3 size: 16 residues. The germline V and J ends were trimmed by 4 bases and 3 bases, with 19 bases remaining between them. CDR3 sequence: CASSQGGLGGHTEAFF. The CDR3 DNA is TGTGCCAGCAGCCAAGGAGGGTTGGGAGGTCACACTGAAGCTTTCTTT.

This chain uses TRBV7-9 with TRBJ1-4; a weak D match, TRBD1 (6 bases). V was clipped by 5 bases and J by 0 bases, with 16 bases between them. The CDR3 contains 17 residues. From germline, CDR1 is SEHNR and CDR2 FQNEAQ (reference sequence). CDR3 in amino acids: CASSTSRGGATNEKLFF. CDR3 coding DNA: TGTGCCAGCAGCACCTCCAGGGGTGGGGCAACTAATGAAAAACTGTTTTTT.

The chain recombines TRBV6-1 with TRBJ1-5; 8 bases fit TRBD1. J gave up 2 bases and V 5 bases, and 5 bases lay outside the gene matches. CDR1 and CDR2 from the germline V gene are MNHNS and SASEGT. This CDR3 region has 15 residues. Here the CDR3 reads CASSRGQGGNQPQHF. CDR3 nucleotide sequence: TGTGCCAGCAGTCGAGGACAGGGCGGCAATCAGCCCCAGCATTTT.

The chain recombines TRBV28 with TRBJ2-5; 11 bases map to TRBD2. The CDR3 is 18 amino acids. The V gene end was trimmed by 5 bases and the J gene end by 4 bases; junction bases not matched to a gene: 15. Per the germline V gene, CDR1 is MDHEN and CDR2 is SYDVKM. CDR3 sequence (DNA): TGTGCCAGCAGTCCGCAGGGACTAGCGGACTTAAGGGGAGAGACCCAGTACTTC. Amino acids: CASSPQGLADLRGETQYF. The entire variable domain, with the rest obtained from reference TRBV28 and TRBJ2-5, is as follows: DVKVTQSSRYLVKRTGEKVFLECVQDMDHENMFWYRQDPGLGLRLIYFSYDVKMKEKGDIPEGYSVSREKKERFSLILESASTNQTSMYLCASSPQGLADLRGETQYFGPGTRLLVL.

This clone was picked up a small number of times. This chain uses TRBV19 with TRBJ2-5; 9 bases align to TRBD2. The CDR3 loop spans 15 amino acids. Germline CDR1 and CDR2: LNHDA and SQIVND (reference sequence). V trimming: 4 bases; J trimming: 3 bases; junction bases outside the gene matches: 6. CDR3 in amino acids: CASSRSSGMEETQYF. CDR3 nucleotide sequence: TGTGCCAGTAGTAGGTCTAGCGGGATGGAAGAGACCCAGTACTTC.

V gene TRBV11-2 combines with J gene TRBJ2-7, with TRBD2 identical over 7 bases. The length of the CDR3 is 15 residues. Germline V gene sequence: CDR1 SGHAT, CDR2 FQNNGV. V shed 1 base and J 6 bases; nucleotides not matched to a gene: 9. CDR3 in DNA: TGTGCCAGCAGCTTAGGCCTACTAGCGCCCTGCGAGCAGTACTTC. Translating it yields CASSLGLLAPCEQYF.

The chain recombines TRBV6-4 with TRBJ2-3; 10 nucleotides align to TRBD2. V dropped 2 bases and J dropped 4; count of bases not matched to a gene: 3. CDR3 size: 15 residues. Germline assignment: CDR1 MRHNA and CDR2 SNTAGT. The CDR3 DNA sequence: TGTGCCAGCAGTGACGCTAGCGGGGGCGCAGATACGCAGTATTTT. Its protein product is CASSDASGGADTQYF.

The chain combines TRBV7-3 with TRBJ2-3; TRBD2 aligns across 10 bases. With V trimmed by 2 bases and J by 7 bases, 9 bases remained unmatched. This CDR3 is built from 16 residues. Germline V gives CDR1 SGHTA, CDR2 FQGTGA. CDR3 residues: CASSLEAGGPLYTQYF. CDR3 coding DNA: TGTGCCAGCAGCTTAGAAGCGGGGGGGCCCTTGTATACGCAGTATTTT.

This clone was counted only a few times. The chain recombines TRBV6-1 with TRBJ2-1; 8 bases map to TRBD2. In germline, CDR1 is MNHNS, CDR2 SASEGT. The CDR3 runs 13 residues. V shed 8 bases, J shed 6 bases, and the junction held 6 bases outside the gene matches. The CDR3 region has the DNA TGTGCCAGCGAGGGACTAGTTATCAATGAGCAGTTCTTC. This translates into CASEGLVINEQFF.

The chain has TRBV5-4 and TRBJ2-3, with 15 bases aligning to TRBD2. The CDR3 has 17 amino acids. Germline CDR1 reads SGHNT; CDR2 reads YYREEE (reference sequence). V shed 0 bases, J shed 3 bases, and the junction held 2 bases outside the gene matches. Written as DNA, the CDR3 is TGTGCCAGCAGCTTGGGGACTAGCGGGGGGGGTACAGATACGCAGTATTTT. It encodes CASSLGTSGGGTDTQYF.

The CDR3 DNA reads TGTGCCAGCAGCTCCAATACCGGACAGGGGGAAAAACTGTTTTTT. Protein: CASSSNTGQGEKLFF. The rearrangement uses TRBV7-9 and TRBJ1-4; 9 nucleotides line up with TRBD1. Germline lookup yields CDR1 SEHNR and CDR2 FQNEAQ (reference sequence). Losses at the gene ends were 4 bases for V and 8 bases for J; bases not matched to a gene: 8. CDR3 length: 15 amino acids.

This clone was seen more than once but under ten times. V is TRBV14 and J is TRBJ1-1, with 8 bases fitting TRBD1. Germline assignment: CDR1 SGHDN and CDR2 FVKESK. V shed 0 bases, J shed 11 bases, and the junction held 11 bases outside the gene matches. The CDR3 is 15 amino acids. CDR3 in DNA: TGTGCCAGCAGCCAAGATTTAGTGAGACAGGGGAATGCTTTCTTT. Translated: CASSQDLVRQGNAFF.

This clone has only a few counts. The V call is TRBV4-2, the J call TRBJ2-2, with TRBD2 matching over 10 bases. V dropped 0 bases and J dropped 7; count of bases not matched to a gene: 8. The CDR3 consists of 17 residues. Germline CDR1 reads LGHNA; CDR2 reads YNFKEQ. The CDR3 coding sequence is TGTGCCAGCAGCCAAGATCGGGCTAGCGGGAGAGTCGGGGAGCTGTTTTTT. Protein sequence: CASSQDRASGRVGELFF.